The T cell receptor beta chain described here comes from a study of CD4 T cells in relation to SARS-CoV-2 and coronaviruses. Concerning this clone itself: Antigen: not known.

Unexposed donor CD4+ T cells date from about 2011-2018, before the COVID-19 pandemic. After ten to eleven days of culture, CD4+ T cells were isolated. Germline V gene lookup returns CDR1 SEHNR and CDR2 FQNEAQ (reference sequence). V was shortened by 5 bases and J by 5 bases, with 15 bases between the two germline ends. This CDR3 comprises 14 residues. Measured with immunoSEQ multiplex PCR; TCRdb has only the in-frame clones, and not every one. Counted here are tens of thousands of clones, around 76% occurring once; the ten biggest clones make up roughly an eighth. What was sequenced was CD4+ T cells from PBMCs, cultured in vitro. This chain connects TRBV7-9 to TRBJ1-1, with D possibly matching TRBD1 (5 bases). The sequence was obtained from a human donor in good health. DNA for the CDR3: TGTGCCAGCAGCGAAACGGCAGGGAGGACTGAAGCTTTCTTT. Amino acid sequence: CASSETAGRTEAFF.